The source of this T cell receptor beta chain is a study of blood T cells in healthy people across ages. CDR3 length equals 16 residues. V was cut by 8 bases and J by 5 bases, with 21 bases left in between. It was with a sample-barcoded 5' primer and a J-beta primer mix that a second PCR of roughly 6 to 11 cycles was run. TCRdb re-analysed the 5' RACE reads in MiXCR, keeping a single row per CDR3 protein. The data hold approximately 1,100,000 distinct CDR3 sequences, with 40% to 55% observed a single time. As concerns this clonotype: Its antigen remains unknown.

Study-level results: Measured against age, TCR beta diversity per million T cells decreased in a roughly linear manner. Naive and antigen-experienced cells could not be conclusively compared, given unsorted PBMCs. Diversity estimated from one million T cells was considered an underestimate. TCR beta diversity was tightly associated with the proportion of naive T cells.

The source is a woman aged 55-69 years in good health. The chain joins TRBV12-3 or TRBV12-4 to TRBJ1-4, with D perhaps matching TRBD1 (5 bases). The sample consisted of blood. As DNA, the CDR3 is TGTGCCAGCCACCCACGTCGGGGAGGGGCGAATGAAAAACTGTTTTTT. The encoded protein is CASHPRRGGANEKLFF.